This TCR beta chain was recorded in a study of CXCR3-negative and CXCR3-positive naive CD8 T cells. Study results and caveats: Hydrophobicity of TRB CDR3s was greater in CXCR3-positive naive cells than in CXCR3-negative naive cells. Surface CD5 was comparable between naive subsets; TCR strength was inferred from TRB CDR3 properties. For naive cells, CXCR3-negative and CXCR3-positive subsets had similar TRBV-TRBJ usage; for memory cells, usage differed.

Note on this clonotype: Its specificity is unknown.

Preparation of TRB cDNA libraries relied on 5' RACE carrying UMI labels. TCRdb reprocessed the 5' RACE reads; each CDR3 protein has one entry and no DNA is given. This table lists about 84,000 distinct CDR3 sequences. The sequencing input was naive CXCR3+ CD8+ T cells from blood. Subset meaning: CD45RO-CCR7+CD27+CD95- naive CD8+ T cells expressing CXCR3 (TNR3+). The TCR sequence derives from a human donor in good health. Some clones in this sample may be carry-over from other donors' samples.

The CDR3 here is CASSPGTESSYNSPLHF. V and J are TRBV7-6 and TRBJ1-6; TCRdb gives TRBD1 as the D gene, but with no DNA this cannot be confirmed. CDR3 length: 17 amino acids. The germline V gene encodes CDR1 SGHVS and CDR2 FNYEAQ.